Described below is a single T cell receptor beta chain sequence and its context. The data were taken from a study of blood T cell repertoires in COVID-19. Trimming removed 4 bases from V and 3 bases from J, with 13 bases in between. Germline loops: CDR1 MNHNY, CDR2 SVGAGI (reference sequence). The CDR3 is made up of 14 amino acids. Original analysis: Estimation of nucleated cell counts relied on the amplification of reference gene primers. Assay used: immunoSEQ multiplex PCR; TCRdb lists only in-frame clones, some missing. The V and J calls and clone size were taken over from that table, and D and trimming were inferred from the DNA. This table holds 60,000 to 85,000 clones, around 87% found once.

This clonotype was obtained from a woman aged 80 or over with active or convalescent COVID-19. Sample: peripheral blood. V gene TRBV6-6 combines with J gene TRBJ2-7, with D perhaps TRBD1 (5 bases). The CDR3 DNA follows: TGTGCCAGCAGTTTAGGGGCAAATCTCTACGAGCAGTACTTC. Protein product: CASSLGANLYEQYF.